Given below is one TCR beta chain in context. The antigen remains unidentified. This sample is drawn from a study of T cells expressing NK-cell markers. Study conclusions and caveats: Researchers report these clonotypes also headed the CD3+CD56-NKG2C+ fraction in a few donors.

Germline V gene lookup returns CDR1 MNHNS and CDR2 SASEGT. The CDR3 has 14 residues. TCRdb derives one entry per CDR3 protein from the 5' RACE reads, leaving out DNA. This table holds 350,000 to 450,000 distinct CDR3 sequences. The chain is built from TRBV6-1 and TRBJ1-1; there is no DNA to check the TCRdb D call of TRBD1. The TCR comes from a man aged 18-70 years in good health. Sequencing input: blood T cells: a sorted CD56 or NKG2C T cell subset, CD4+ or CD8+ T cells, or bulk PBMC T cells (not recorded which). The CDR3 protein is CASSRDSFSFEAFF.